This TCR beta chain was found in a study of CD8+CD57+ T cells in acquired aplastic anemia (dated by TCRdb to the late 2010s). Looking at the study overall: DNA extracted from sorted CD4+ and CD8+ cells had a mean of about 3.2 ug, with a range of roughly 0.17 to 30 ug. CD8+CD57+ expansion was defined as a frequency above the mean frequency observed in healthy subjects.

Genomic DNA served as template for TCR beta VDJ combination and CDR3 sequence profiling. An Illumina HiSeq 2000 was the platform used for TCR repertoire sequencing. In the original analysis: Repertoires were assessed using TRBV/TRBJ rearrangement plots, CDR3 size and DJ length profiles, and Simpson's diversity index. Whichever DNA sequence was most abundant in the deep sequencing data was defined as the immunodominant clone. CDR3 amino acid sequences were checked for sharing across subjects and were also compared against the VDJdb database and published repertoires. The raw public reads went through TCRdb reprocessing: fastp at Q25, MiXCR clone calling, in-frame beta chains kept. Every CDR3 protein is listed once, alongside the most common genes and DNA of its rows. TCRdb assigned the V and J calls; the authors' analysis was not used. In this sample the table shows around 430,000 distinct CDR3 sequences, about a third of which occur a single time. The leading ten clones occupy around 0.82% of the sample.

Overall results and qualifications from the work: Although roughly 29 CD8+ CDR3 sequences were shared by patients and controls, these sequences appeared highly expressed in patients and within the immunodominant clones of patients. CD8+ Simpson's diversity did not differ significantly between patients and healthy controls (P=0.060).

Expansion of CD8+CD57+ cells had been shown by flow cytometry in the patients chosen for sequencing. Severe acquired aplastic anemia was diagnosed in all patients according to International Study of Aplastic Anemia and Agranulocytosis and Camitta criteria. Patients had received no therapy at the time of blood sampling. TCR repertoires of sorted CD4+ and CD8+ blood T cells from severe aplastic anemia patients and healthy subjects were deep-sequenced in the study. Patients were enrolled under clinicaltrials.gov protocols 00001620, 01623167, 00001397, 00071045, 00081523 and 00961064 in the USA. Ficoll-Paque density gradient centrifugation was used to isolate peripheral blood mononuclear cells. Before DNA extraction, CD4+ and CD8+ T cells were sorted with FACS or magnetic beads. Trimming takes 7 bases from V and 1 base from J, and the germline ends sit 8 bases apart. Looking up the germline V gene yields CDR1 MRHNA and CDR2 SNTAGT. The CDR3 holds 12 amino acids from the cysteine to the phenylalanine. Left in the record is the CDR3 DNA by itself, 36 bases read in frame from the first base.

This clonotype was counted only a few times. The specificity of this receptor is unknown. The input lacks base qualities; no much larger clone sits a single base away. The source material was sorted CD4+, CD8+, or CD8+CD57+ T cells (not recorded which) from PBMCs. Here the chain combines TRBV6-4 and TRBJ2-7, with the D gene call left open. The receptor was derived from a human donor with aplastic anemia. The CDR3 has the sequence CASTDTSYEQYF. The bases are TGTGCCAGCACAGATACATCCTACGAGCAGTACTTC.